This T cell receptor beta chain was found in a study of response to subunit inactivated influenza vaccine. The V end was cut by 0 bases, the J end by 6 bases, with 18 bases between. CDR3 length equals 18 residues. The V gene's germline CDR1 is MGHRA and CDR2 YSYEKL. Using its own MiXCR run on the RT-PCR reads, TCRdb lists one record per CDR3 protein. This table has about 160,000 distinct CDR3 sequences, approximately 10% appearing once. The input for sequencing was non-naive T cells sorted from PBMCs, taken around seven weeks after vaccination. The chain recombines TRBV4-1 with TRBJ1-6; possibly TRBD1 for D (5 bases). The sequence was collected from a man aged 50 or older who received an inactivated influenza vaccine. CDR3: CASSQDSERGLGNSPLHF. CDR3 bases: TGCGCCAGCAGCCAAGATTCGGAAAGGGGTCTTGGTAATTCACCCCTCCACTTT.